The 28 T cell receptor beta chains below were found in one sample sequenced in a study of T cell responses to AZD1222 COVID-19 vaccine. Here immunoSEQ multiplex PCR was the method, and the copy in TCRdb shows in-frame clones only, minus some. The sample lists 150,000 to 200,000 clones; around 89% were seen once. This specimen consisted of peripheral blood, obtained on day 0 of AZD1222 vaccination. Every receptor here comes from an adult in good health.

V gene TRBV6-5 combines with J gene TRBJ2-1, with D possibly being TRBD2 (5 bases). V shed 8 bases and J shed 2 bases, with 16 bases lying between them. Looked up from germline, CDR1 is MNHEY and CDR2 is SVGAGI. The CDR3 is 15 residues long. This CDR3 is CASLRGGTTYNEQFF. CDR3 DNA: TGTGCCAGCCTTCGAGGAGGCACGACCTACAATGAGCAGTTCTTC.

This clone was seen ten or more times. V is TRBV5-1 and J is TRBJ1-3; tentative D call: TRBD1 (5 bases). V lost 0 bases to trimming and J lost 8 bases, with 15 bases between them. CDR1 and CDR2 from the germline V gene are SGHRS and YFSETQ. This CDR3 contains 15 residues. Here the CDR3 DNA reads TGCGCCAGCAGCTTGGTATCAGGGACGATCGACACCATATATTTT. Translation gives CASSLVSGTIDTIYF.

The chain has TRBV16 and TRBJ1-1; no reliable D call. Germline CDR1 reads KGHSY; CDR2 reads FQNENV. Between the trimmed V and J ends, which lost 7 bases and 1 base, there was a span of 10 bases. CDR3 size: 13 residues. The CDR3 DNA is TGTGCCAGCACCCGCTCCCCGAACACTGAAGCTTTCTTT. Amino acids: CASTRSPNTEAFF.

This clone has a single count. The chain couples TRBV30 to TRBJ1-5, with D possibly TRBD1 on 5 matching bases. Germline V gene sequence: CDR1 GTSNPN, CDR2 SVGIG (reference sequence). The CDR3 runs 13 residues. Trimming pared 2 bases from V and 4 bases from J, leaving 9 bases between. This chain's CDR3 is CAWSTQGNQPQHF. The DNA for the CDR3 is TGTGCCTGGAGTACTCAGGGAAATCAGCCCCAGCATTTT.

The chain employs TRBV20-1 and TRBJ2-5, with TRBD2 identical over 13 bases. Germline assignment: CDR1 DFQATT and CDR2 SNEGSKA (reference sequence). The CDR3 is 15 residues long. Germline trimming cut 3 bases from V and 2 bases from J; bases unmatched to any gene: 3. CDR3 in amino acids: CSASETSGGQETQYF. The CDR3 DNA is TGCAGTGCTAGTGAGACTAGCGGGGGGCAAGAGACCCAGTACTTC.

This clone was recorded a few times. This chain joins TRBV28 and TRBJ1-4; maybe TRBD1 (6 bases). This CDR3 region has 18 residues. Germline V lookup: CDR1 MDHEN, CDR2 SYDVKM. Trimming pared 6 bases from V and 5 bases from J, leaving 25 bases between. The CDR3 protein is CASRPRGALGKANEKLFF. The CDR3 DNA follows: TGTGCCAGCAGACCCCGGGGGGCCTTGGGGAAGGCCAATGAAAAACTGTTTTTT.

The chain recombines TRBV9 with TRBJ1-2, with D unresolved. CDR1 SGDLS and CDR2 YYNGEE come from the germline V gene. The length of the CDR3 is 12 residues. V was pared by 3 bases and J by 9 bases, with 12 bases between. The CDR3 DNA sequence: TGTGCCAGCAGCGCCGCATCGGGGAGCTACACCTTC. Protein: CASSAASGSYTF.

This chain's CDR3 is CASSYQGASNTEAFF. In DNA form, the CDR3 reads TGTGCCAGCAGTTACCAGGGGGCTAGTAACACTGAAGCTTTCTTT. J is TRBJ1-1 and V is TRBV6-5; 8 positions match TRBD1. The trim removed 2 bases at V and 2 bases at J, leaving 4 bases unmatched. CDR1 and CDR2 from the germline V gene are MNHEY and SVGAGI. The CDR3 length is 15 residues.

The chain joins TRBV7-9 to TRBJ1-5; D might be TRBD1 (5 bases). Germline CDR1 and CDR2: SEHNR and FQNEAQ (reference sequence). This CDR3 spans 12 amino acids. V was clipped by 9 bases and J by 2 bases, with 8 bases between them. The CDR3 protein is CASGDGNQPQHF. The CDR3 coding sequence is TGTGCCAGTGGGGACGGCAATCAGCCCCAGCATTTT.

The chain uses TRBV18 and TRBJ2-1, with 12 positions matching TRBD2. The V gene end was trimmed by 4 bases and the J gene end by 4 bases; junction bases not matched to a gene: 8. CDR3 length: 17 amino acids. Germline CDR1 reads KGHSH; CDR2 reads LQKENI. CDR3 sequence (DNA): TGTGCCAGCTCACTAATAACTAGCGGGGGGTCGTACAATGAGCAGTTCTTC. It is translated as CASSLITSGGSYNEQFF.

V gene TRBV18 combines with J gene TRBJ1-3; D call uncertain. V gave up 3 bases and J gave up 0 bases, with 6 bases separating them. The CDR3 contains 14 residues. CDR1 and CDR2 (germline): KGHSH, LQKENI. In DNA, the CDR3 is TGTGCCAGCTCACCGTCATCCTCTGGAAACACCATATATTTT. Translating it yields CASSPSSSGNTIYF.

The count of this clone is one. The CDR3 sequence: CAMDRTGGKGEQFF. DNA for the CDR3: TGTGCCATGGACAGGACAGGGGGCAAAGGTGAGCAGTTCTTC. The chain combines TRBV10-3 with TRBJ2-1; 11 bases are a match to TRBD1. CDR3 length: 14 residues. The ends lost 9 bases at V and 9 bases at J; junction bases unmatched: 10. Germline V gene lookup returns CDR1 ENHRY and CDR2 SYGVKD.

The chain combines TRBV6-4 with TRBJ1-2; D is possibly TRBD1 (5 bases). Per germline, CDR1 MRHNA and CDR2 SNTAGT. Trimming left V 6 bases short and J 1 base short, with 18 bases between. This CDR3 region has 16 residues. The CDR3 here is CASRMASGLDNYGYTF. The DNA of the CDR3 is TGTGCCAGCAGGATGGCCTCAGGGTTAGATAACTATGGCTACACCTTC.

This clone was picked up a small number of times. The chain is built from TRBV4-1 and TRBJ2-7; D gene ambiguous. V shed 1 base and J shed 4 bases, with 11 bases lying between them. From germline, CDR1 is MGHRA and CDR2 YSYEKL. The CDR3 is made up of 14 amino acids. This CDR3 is CASSQGTGDYEQYF. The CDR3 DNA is TGCGCCAGCAGCCAAGGAACTGGCGATTACGAGCAGTACTTC.

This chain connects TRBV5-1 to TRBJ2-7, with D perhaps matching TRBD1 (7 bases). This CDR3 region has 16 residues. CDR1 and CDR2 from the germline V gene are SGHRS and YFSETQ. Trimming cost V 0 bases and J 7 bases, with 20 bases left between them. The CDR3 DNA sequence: TGCGCCAGCAGCTTGGTGCCCCCTGGACAGGCGGGAGAGCAGTACTTC. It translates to CASSLVPPGQAGEQYF.

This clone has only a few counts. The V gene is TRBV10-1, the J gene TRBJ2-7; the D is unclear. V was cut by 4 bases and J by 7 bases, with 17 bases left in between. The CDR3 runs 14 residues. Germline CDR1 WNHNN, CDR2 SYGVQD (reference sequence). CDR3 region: CASSVAAGVGEQYF. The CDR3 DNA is TGCGCCAGCAGTGTTGCCGCCGGTGTGGGGGAGCAGTACTTC.

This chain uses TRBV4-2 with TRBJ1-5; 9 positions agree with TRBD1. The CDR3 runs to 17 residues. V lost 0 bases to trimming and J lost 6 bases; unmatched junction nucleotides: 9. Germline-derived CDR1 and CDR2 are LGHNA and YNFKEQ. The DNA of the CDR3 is TGTGCCAGCAGCCAAGAGAGGGGGGGACAGGGACTTCAGCCCCAGCATTTT. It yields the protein CASSQERGGQGLQPQHF.

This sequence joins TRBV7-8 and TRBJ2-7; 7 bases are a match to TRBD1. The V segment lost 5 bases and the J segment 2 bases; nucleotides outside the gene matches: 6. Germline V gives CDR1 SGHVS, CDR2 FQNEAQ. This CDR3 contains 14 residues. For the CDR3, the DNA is TGTGCCAGCAGCAGGGGACAGCGAACCTACGAGCAGTACTTC. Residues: CASSRGQRTYEQYF.

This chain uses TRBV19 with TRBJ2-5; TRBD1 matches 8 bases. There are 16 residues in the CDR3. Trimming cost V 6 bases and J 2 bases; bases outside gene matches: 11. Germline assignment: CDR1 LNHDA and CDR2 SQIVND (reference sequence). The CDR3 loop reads CASRGRGRVGQETQYF. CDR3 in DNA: TGTGCCAGTAGGGGCAGGGGGCGCGTCGGACAAGAGACCCAGTACTTC.

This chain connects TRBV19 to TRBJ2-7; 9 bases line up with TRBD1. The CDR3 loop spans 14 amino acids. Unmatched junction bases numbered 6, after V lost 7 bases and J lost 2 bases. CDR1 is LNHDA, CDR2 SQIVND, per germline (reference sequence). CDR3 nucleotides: TGTGCCAGTACCCCGGGACAGGGCCCCTACGAGCAGTACTTC. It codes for CASTPGQGPYEQYF. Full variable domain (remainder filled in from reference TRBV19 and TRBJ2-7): DGGITQSPKYLFRKEGQNVTLSCEQNLNHDAMYWYRQDPGQGLRLIYYSQIVNDFQKGDIAEGYSVSREKKESFPLTVTSAQKNPTAFYLCASTPGQGPYEQYFGPGTRLTVT.

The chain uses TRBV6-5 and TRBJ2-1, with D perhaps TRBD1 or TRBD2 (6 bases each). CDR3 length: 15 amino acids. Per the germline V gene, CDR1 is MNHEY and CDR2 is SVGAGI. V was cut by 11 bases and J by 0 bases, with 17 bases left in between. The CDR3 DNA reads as TGTGCCTCGACACGAGGGGGGAGCTCCTACAATGAGCAGTTCTTC. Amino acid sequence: CASTRGGSSYNEQFF.

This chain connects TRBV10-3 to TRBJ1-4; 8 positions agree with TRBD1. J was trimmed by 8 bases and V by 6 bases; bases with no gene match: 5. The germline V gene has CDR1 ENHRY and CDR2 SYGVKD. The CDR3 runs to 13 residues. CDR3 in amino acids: CAIRNRTGEKLFF. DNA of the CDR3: TGTGCCATCAGGAACAGGACAGGGGAAAAACTGTTTTTT.

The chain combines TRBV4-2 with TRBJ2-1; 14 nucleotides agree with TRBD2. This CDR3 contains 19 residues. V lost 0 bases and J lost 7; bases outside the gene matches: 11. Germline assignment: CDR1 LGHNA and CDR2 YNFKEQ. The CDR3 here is CASSQDRIGTSGRRNEQFF. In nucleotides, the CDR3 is TGTGCCAGCAGCCAAGATAGGATAGGGACTAGCGGGAGAAGAAATGAGCAGTTCTTC.

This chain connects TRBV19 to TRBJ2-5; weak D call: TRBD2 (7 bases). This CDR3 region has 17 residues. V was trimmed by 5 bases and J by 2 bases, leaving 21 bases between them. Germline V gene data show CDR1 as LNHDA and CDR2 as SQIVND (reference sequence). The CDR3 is CASSSNAGAGRQETQYF. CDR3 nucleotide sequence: TGTGCCAGTAGTTCTAATGCGGGGGCGGGGAGGCAAGAGACCCAGTACTTC.

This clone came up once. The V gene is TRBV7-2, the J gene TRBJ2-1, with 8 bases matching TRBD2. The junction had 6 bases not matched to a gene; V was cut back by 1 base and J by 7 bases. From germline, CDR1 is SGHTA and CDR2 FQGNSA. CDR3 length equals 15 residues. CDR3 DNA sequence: TGTGCCAGCAGCTTAGAGGGGACTAGTGTGAATGAGCAGTTCTTC. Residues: CASSLEGTSVNEQFF.

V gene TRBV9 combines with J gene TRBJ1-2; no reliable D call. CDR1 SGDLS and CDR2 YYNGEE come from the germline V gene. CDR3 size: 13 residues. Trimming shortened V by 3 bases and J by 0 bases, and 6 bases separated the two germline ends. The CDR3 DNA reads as TGTGCCAGCAGCGAAACAGCTAACTATGGCTACACCTTC. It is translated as CASSETANYGYTF. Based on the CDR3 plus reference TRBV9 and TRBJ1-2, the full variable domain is DSGVTQTPKHLITATGQRVTLRCSPRSGDLSVYWYQQSLDQGLQFLIQYYNGEERAKGNILERFSAQQFPDLHSELNLSSLELGDSALYFCASSETANYGYTFGSGTRLTVV.

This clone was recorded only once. DNA for the CDR3: TGCGCCAGCAGCGCGGCCCCAAGACAGGGAATTATAGGGGCCAACGTCCTGACTTTC. As protein: CASSAAPRQGIIGANVLTF. The rearrangement joins TRBV5-1 to TRBJ2-6; 7 bases line up with TRBD1. The germline CDR1 and CDR2 sequences are SGHRS and YFSETQ. The CDR3 loop spans 19 amino acids. V was clipped by 4 bases and J by 4 bases; unmatched bases: 17.

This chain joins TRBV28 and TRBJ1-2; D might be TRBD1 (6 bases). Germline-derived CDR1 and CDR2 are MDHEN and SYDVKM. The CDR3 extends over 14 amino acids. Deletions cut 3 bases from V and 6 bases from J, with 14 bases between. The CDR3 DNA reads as TGTGCCAGCAGTTTGTACAGGGAAGCGAATGGCTACACCTTC. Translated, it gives CASSLYREANGYTF.